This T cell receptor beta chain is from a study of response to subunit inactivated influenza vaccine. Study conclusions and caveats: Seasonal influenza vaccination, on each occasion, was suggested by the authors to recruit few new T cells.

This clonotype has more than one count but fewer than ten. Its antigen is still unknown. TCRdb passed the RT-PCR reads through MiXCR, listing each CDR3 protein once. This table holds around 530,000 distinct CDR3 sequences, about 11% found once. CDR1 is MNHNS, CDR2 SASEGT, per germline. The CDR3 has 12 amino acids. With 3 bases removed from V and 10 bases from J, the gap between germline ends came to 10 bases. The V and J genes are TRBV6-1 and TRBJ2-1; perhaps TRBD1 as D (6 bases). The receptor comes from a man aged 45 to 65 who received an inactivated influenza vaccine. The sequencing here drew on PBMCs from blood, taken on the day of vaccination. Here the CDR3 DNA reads TGTGCCAGCAGTGAGGGGGCAAGGGAGCAGTTCTTC. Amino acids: CASSEGAREQFF.